Presented here are 2 T cell receptor beta chains from one specimen sequenced in a study of blood T cell repertoires in COVID-19. Profiling relied on immunoSEQ multiplex PCR, and the TCRdb table lists in-frame clones only, not all of them. The data show roughly 150,000 clones, roughly 78% seen once. The specimen sequenced was peripheral blood. The origin of the receptors is a woman aged 55-70 years with COVID-19, enrolled during active disease.

The table lists this clone with a count of one. The rearrangement uses TRBV28 and TRBJ2-7; D unclear. Deletions cut 2 bases from V and 5 bases from J, with 10 bases between. The CDR3 runs 13 residues. Germline CDR1 is MDHEN and CDR2 is SYDVKM. CDR3 nucleotide sequence: TGTGCCAGCAGTTTAAACAGAATCCACGAGCAGTACTTC. Residues: CASSLNRIHEQYF.

This sequence joins TRBV19 and TRBJ1-1; perhaps TRBD1 as D (5 bases). The CDR3 is 15 amino acids. The V and J ends lost 6 bases and 1 base respectively, with 15 bases between them. Germline-derived CDR1 and CDR2 are LNHDA and SQIVND (reference sequence). CDR3 nucleotides: TGTGCCAGTAGGGCCTTCAGGGCTGAGAACACTGAAGCTTTCTTT. Protein product: CASRAFRAENTEAFF.